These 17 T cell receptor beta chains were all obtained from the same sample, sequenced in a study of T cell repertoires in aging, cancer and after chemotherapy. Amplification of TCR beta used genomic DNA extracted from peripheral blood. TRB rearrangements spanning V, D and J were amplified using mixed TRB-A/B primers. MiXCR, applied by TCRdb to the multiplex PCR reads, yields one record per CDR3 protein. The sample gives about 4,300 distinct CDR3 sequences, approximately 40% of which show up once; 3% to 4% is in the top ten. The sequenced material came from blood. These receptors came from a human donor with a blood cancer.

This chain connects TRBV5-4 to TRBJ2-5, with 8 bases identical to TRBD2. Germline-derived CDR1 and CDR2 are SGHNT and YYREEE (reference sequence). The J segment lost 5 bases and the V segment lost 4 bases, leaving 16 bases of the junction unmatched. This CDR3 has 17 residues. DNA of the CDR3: TGTGCCAGCAGCGACGTGAGCGGGAGTTCTATGGGTGAGACCCAGTACTTC. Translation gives CASSDVSGSSMGETQYF.

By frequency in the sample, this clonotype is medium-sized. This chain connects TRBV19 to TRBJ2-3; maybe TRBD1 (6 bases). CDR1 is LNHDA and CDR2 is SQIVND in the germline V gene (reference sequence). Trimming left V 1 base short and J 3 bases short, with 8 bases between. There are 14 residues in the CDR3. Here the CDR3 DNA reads TGTGCCAGTAGTATAGCGACAGGTACAGATACGCAGTATTTT. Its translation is CASSIATGTDTQYF. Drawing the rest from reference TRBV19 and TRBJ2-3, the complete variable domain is DGGITQSPKYLFRKEGQNVTLSCEQNLNHDAMYWYRQDPGQGLRLIYYSQIVNDFQKGDIAEGYSVSREKKESFPLTVTSAQKNPTAFYLCASSIATGTDTQYFGPGTRLTVL.

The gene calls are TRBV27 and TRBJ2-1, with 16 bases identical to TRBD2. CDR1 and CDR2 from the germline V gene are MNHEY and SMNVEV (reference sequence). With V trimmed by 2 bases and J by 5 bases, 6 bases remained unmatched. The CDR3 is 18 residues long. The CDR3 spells CASSLRPGTSGRDNEQFF. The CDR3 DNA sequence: TGTGCCAGCAGTTTAAGGCCCGGGACTAGCGGGAGGGACAATGAGCAGTTCTTC.

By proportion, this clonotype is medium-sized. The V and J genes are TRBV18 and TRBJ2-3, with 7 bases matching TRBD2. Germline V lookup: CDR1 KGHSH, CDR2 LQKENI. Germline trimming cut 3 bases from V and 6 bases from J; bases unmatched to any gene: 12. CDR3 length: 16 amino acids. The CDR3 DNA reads TGTGCCAGCTCACCCCCCCCTAGCGGCCCTCCGGATACGCAGTATTTT. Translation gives CASSPPPSGPPDTQYF.

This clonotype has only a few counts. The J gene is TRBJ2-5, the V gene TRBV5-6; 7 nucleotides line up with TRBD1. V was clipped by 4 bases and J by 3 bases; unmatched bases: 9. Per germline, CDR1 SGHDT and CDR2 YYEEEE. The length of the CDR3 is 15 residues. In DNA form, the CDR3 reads TGTGCCAGCAGCCCCCGACAGGGACCCGAAGAGACCCAGTACTTC. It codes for CASSPRQGPEETQYF.

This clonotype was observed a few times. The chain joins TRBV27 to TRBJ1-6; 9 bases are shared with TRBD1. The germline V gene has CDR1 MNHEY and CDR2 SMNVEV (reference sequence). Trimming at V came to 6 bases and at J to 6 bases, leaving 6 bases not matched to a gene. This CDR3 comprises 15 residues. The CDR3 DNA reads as TGTGCCAGCAGATCCGGGACAGGGAGTAATTCACCCCTCCACTTT. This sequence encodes CASRSGTGSNSPLHF.

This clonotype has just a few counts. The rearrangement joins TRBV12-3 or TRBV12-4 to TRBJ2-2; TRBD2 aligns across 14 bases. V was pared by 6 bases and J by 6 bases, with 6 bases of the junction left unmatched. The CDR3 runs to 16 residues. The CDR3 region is CASRHGTSGSAGELFF. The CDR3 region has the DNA TGTGCCAGCAGGCATGGGACTAGCGGGAGTGCCGGGGAGCTGTTTTTT.

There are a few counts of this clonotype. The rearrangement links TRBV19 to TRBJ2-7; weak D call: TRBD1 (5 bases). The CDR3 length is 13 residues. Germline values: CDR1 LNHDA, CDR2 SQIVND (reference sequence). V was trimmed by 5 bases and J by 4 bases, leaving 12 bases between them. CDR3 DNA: TGTGCCAGTAGTCCAGTTCAGGGTTACGAGCAGTACTTC. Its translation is CASSPVQGYEQYF.

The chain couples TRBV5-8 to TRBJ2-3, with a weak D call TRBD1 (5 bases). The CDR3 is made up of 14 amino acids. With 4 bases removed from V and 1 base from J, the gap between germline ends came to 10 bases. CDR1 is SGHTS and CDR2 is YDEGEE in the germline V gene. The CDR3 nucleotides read TGTGCCAGCAGCCTGGGGCGGCGCACAGATACGCAGTATTTT. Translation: CASSLGRRTDTQYF.

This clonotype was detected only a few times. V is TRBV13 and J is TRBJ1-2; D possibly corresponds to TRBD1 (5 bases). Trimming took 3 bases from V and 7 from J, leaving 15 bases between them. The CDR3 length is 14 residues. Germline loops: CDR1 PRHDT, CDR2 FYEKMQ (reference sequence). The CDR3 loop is CASSLGVGHSGYTF. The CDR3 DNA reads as TGTGCCAGCAGCTTGGGGGTGGGCCATTCTGGCTACACCTTC.

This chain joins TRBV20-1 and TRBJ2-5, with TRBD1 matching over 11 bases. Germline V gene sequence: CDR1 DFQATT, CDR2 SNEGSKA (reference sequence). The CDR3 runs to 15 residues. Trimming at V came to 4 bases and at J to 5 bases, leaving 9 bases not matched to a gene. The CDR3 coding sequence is TGCAGTGCTACACGGACAGGGGGCGTTTCGGAGACCCAGTACTTC. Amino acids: CSATRTGGVSETQYF.

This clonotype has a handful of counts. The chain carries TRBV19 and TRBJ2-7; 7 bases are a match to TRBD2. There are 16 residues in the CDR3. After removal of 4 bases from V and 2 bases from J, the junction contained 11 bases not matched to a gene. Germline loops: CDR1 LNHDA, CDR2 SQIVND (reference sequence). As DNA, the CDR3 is TGTGCCAGTAGTAACCCCTTAGCGGGCGGGACCTACGAGCAGTACTTC. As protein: CASSNPLAGGTYEQYF.

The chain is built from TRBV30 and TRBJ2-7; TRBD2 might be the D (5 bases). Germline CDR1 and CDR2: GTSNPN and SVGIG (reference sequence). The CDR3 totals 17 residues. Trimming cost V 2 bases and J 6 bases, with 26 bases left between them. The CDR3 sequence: CAWSFLPHTRVVFEQYF. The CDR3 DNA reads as TGTGCCTGGAGTTTCTTACCACACACTAGGGTGGTGTTCGAGCAGTACTTC. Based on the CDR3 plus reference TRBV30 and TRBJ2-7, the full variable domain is SQTIHQWPATLVQPVGSPLSLECTVEGTSNPNLYWYRQAAGRGLQLLFYSVGIGQISSEVPQNLSASRPQDRQFILSSKKLLLSDSGFYLCAWSFLPHTRVVFEQYFGPGTRLTVT.

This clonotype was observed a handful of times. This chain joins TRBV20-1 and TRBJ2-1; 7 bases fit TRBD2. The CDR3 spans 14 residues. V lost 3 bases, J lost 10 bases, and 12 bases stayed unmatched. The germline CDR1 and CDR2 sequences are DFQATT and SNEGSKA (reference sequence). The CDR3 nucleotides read TGCAGTGCTAGTTTAAGGAACCGAGCGGGGGAGCAGTTCTTC. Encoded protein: CSASLRNRAGEQFF.

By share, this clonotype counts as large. CDR3 loop: CAWSNSGNEQFF. The CDR3 coding sequence is TGTGCCTGGAGTAACAGCGGAAATGAGCAGTTCTTC. This sequence joins TRBV30 and TRBJ2-1, with a possible D match to TRBD2 (5 bases). The ends were cut back, 2 bases at V and 7 bases at J, with 9 bases in the middle. CDR1 is GTSNPN and CDR2 is SVGIG in the germline V gene (reference sequence). This CDR3 contains 12 residues. Complete variable domain (other parts from reference TRBV30 and TRBJ2-1): SQTIHQWPATLVQPVGSPLSLECTVEGTSNPNLYWYRQAAGRGLQLLFYSVGIGQISSEVPQNLSASRPQDRQFILSSKKLLLSDSGFYLCAWSNSGNEQFFGPGTRLTVL.

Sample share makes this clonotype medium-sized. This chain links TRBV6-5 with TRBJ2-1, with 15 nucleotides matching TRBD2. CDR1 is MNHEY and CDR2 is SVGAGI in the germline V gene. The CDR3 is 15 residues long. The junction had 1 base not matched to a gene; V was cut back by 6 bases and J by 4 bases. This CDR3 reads CASRGTSGGYNEQFF. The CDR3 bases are TGTGCCAGCAGGGGGACTAGCGGGGGGTACAATGAGCAGTTCTTC.

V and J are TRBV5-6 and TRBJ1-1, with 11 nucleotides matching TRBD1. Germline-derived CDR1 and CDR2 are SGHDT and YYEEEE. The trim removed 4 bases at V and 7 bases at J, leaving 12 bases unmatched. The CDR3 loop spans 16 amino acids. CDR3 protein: CASSALGTGGRGEAFF. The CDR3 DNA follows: TGTGCCAGCAGCGCCTTAGGGACAGGGGGAAGAGGTGAAGCTTTCTTT. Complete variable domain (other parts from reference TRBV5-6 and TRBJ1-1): DAGVTQSPTHLIKTRGQQVTLRCSPKSGHDTVSWYQQALGQGPQFIFQYYEEEERQRGNFPDRFSGHQFPNYSSELNVNALLLGDSALYLCASSALGTGGRGEAFFGQGTRLTVV.